Included here is one T cell receptor (beta chain) sequence, with context. The record originates from a study of T cells in Graves' hyperthyroidism and ophthalmopathy. CDR1 is DFQATT, CDR2 SNEGSKA, per germline (reference sequence). Trimming removed 0 bases from V and 5 bases from J, with 19 bases in between. CDR3 size: 16 residues. Patients were excluded for uncontrolled infection, other autoimmune disease, pregnancy or lactation. Fresh peripheral blood, 9.5 to 10 ml of it, supplied the PBMCs. The source material, RNA transcripts, was used to amplify TCR beta CDR3 regions. The TCR CDR3 first-round RT-PCR relied on the HTBI primer set. TCRdb re-called the multiplex PCR reads through MiXCR, storing one row per CDR3 protein. The sample holds about 690,000 distinct CDR3 sequences, 17% seen once.

The receptor was isolated from a man aged 50 to 59 with Graves' hyperthyroidism. Material for sequencing was blood. V usage is TRBV20-1 and J usage is TRBJ2-5; TRBD2 might be the D (6 bases). The DNA for the CDR3 is TGCAGTGCTAGAGAGAATAGAGGGAGGAAGTCTGAGACCCAGTACTTC. It is translated as CSARENRGRKSETQYF.